A single sample is the source of the 5 T cell receptor beta chains below, sequenced in a study of blood T cell repertoires in COVID-19. Only in-frame clones appear in the TCRdb table, and some are missing; sequencing was by immunoSEQ multiplex PCR. In the table there are 150,000 or so clones, roughly 80% of which are singletons. Sequenced: peripheral blood. These receptor sequences come from a man between 18 and 29 years old with active or convalescent COVID-19.

The gene calls are TRBV4-3 and TRBJ2-3, with TRBD2 matching over 9 bases. The germline V gene has CDR1 LGHNA and CDR2 YSLEER. The CDR3 covers 16 residues. After removal of 1 base from V and 0 bases from J, the junction contained 2 bases not matched to a gene. The CDR3 DNA follows: TGCGCCAGCAGCCAAGTAACTAGCGGGAGCACAGATACGCAGTATTTT. Residues: CASSQVTSGSTDTQYF.

The CDR3 DNA reads TGTGCCAGCAGCGAGGGACAGGAAAACTACGAGCAGTACTTC. It is translated as CASSEGQENYEQYF. The chain carries TRBV9 and TRBJ2-7; 8 bases agree with TRBD1. Germline CDR1 is SGDLS and CDR2 is YYNGEE. The ends lost 3 bases at V and 3 bases at J; junction bases unmatched: 5. This CDR3 has 14 amino acids.

V usage is TRBV6-5 and J usage is TRBJ2-5; D gene unclear. The CDR3 sequence is 16 residues long. Deletions cut 2 bases from V and 4 bases from J, with 17 bases between. Germline V gene lookup returns CDR1 MNHEY and CDR2 SVGAGI. This chain's CDR3 is CASSYSGSQPGETQYF. The CDR3 nucleotides are TGTGCCAGCAGTTACAGTGGCTCCCAACCGGGAGAGACCCAGTACTTC.

J is TRBJ2-1 and V is TRBV21-1; the table's D call of TRBD2 was not tested on the DNA. TRBV21-1 is a documented pseudogene. The CDR3 consists of 20 residues. As DNA, the CDR3 is TGTGCCAGCAGCAAAGTGAAAGGTGGCAGGACTAGCGGGTGGTACAATGAGCAGTTCTTC. It codes for CASSKVKGGRTSGWYNEQFF.

This sequence joins TRBV19 and TRBJ2-2, with TRBD1 as a possible D gene (6 bases). Deletions cut 4 bases from V and 6 bases from J, with 15 bases between. Germline lookup yields CDR1 LNHDA and CDR2 SQIVND (reference sequence). The CDR3 loop spans 15 amino acids. The CDR3: CASSTQGMGSGELFF. The DNA for the CDR3 is TGTGCCAGTAGTACACAGGGTATGGGATCCGGGGAGCTGTTTTTT. The entire variable domain, with the rest obtained from reference TRBV19 and TRBJ2-2, is as follows: DGGITQSPKYLFRKEGQNVTLSCEQNLNHDAMYWYRQDPGQGLRLIYYSQIVNDFQKGDIAEGYSVSREKKESFPLTVTSAQKNPTAFYLCASSTQGMGSGELFFGEGSRLTVL.